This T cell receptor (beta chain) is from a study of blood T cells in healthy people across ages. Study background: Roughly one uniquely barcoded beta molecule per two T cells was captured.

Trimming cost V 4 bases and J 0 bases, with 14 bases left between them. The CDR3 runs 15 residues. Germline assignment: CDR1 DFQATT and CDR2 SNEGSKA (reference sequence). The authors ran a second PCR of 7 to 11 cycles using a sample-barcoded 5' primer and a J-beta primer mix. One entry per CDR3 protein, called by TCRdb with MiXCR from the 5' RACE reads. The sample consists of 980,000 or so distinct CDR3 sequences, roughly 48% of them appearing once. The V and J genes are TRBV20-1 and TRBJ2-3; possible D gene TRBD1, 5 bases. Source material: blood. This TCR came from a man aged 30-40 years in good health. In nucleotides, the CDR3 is TGCAGTGCTAACCAGGGAAGGACCAGCACAGATACGCAGTATTTT. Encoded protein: CSANQGRTSTDTQYF.